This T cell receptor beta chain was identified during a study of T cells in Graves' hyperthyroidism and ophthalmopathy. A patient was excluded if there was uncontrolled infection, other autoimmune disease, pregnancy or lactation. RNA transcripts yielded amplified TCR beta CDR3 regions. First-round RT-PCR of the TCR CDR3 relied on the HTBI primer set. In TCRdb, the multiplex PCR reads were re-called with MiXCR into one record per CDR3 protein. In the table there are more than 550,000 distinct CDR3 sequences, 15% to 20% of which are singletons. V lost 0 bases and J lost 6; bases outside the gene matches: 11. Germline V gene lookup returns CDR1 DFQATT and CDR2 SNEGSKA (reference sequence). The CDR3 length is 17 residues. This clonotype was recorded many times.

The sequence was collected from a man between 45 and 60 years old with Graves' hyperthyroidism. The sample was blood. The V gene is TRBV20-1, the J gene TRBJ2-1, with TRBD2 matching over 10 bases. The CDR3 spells CSARDLSSGSMINEQFF. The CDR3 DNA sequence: TGCAGTGCTAGAGATCTGTCTAGCGGGAGTATGATCAATGAGCAGTTCTTC.